This paragraph covers one T cell receptor beta chain sequence. What it binds is unknown. The sample belongs to a study of immune cell composition in non-small cell lung cancer. Turning to the study itself: Lung adenocarcinoma or squamous carcinoma made up most tumours. Study-wide results and caveats: Tumour-reactive clones were not shown to match dominant in vivo tumour clones.

The repertoire was sequenced with immunoSEQ multiplex PCR; TCRdb's copy has only in-frame clones and lacks some. This sample has some 2,200 clones, with approximately 77% found just once. CDR3 size: 15 residues. Germline loops: CDR1 SGHTA, CDR2 FQGTGA. V was pared by 1 base and J by 3 bases, with 10 bases between. Sequenced input: lung tumor tissue. This chain joins TRBV7-3 and TRBJ2-1, with a weak D call TRBD1 (5 bases). This receptor was identified in a human donor with non-small cell lung cancer. CDR3 nucleotide sequence: TGTGCCAGCAGCTTAAGTGGGGCTCTCTACAATGAGCAGTTCTTC. Amino acids: CASSLSGALYNEQFF.